Shown below are 10 T cell receptor beta chains from a single sample sequenced in a study of identical twins. TCRdb redid the calling of the 5' RACE reads with MiXCR, one entry per CDR3 protein. The sample holds 750,000 to 950,000 distinct CDR3 sequences, 12% seen once. These data are also associated with another study on yellow fever vaccine responses in identical twins.

Sequencing was performed on PBMCs. All receptors come from a woman between 18 and 29 years old in good health.

This chain links TRBV6-5 with TRBJ2-7, with 7 bases that match TRBD1. Germline V gene sequence: CDR1 MNHEY, CDR2 SVGAGI. J was trimmed by 4 bases and V by 4 bases; bases with no gene match: 4. This CDR3 is built from 13 residues. The CDR3 nucleotides read TGTGCCAGCAGTTCTAAACAGGGGTACGAGCAGTACGTC. Translated, it gives CASSSKQGYEQYV.

This clonotype was picked up a small number of times. CDR3 sequence reads: CSALHRADNSPLHF. The CDR3 region has the DNA TGCAGTGCTCTCCACAGGGCGGATAATTCACCCCTCCACTTT. V gene TRBV20-1 combines with J gene TRBJ1-6; tentatively, D is TRBD1 (6 bases). Trimming cost V 5 bases and J 5 bases, with 13 bases left between them. CDR3 length: 14 residues. Germline values: CDR1 DFQATT, CDR2 SNEGSKA (reference sequence).

The chain combines TRBV20-1 with TRBJ2-7; the D is unclear. Germline V lookup: CDR1 DFQATT, CDR2 SNEGSKA (reference sequence). V lost 3 bases and J 5 bases, leaving 14 bases between the germline ends. The CDR3 sequence is 13 residues long. CDR3 coding DNA: TGCAGTGCTAGTTTCCAGACCCGCGACGAGCAGTACGTC. Its protein is CSASFQTRDEQYV.

This clonotype was observed a handful of times. CDR3 amino acids: CASRHPGKPTDEQYF. The DNA for the CDR3 is TGTGCCAGCAGACACCCGGGAAAACCGACGGACGAGCAGTACTTC. The rearrangement links TRBV6-2 or TRBV6-3 to TRBJ2-7, with a tentative D call TRBD2 (5 bases). The CDR3 is made up of 15 amino acids. The ends were cut back, 6 bases at V and 5 bases at J, with 20 bases in the middle. Looked up from germline, CDR1 is MNHEY and CDR2 is SVGEGT.

The chain joins TRBV6-5 to TRBJ2-5, with 12 positions matching TRBD2. The CDR3 sequence is 14 residues long. Trimming cost V 5 bases and J 5 bases; bases outside gene matches: 3. Germline CDR1 MNHEY, CDR2 SVGAGI. CDR3 DNA sequence: TGTGCCAGCAGTACTAGCGGGAGGTGGGAGACCCAGTACTTC. This encodes CASSTSGRWETQYF.

This clonotype was picked up many times. This chain uses TRBV29-1 with TRBJ1-1; D gene uncertain. V was trimmed by 6 bases and J by 7 bases, leaving 18 bases between them. Germline V CDR1 and CDR2: SQVTM, ANQGSEA. The CDR3 contains 13 residues. CDR3 sequence reads: CSVRPAGGNEAFF. The DNA of the CDR3 is TGCAGCGTACGACCGGCCGGAGGAAATGAAGCTTTCTTT.

This chain uses TRBV7-8 with TRBJ2-7, with D perhaps matching TRBD1 (6 bases). The CDR3 covers 15 residues. Germline assignment: CDR1 SGHVS and CDR2 FQNEAQ. Trimming cost V 5 bases and J 0 bases, with 14 bases left between them. The CDR3 nucleotides read TGTGCCAGCAGCCCCAGGGTAGGGGGCTCCTACGAGCAGTACGTC. Protein: CASSPRVGGSYEQYV.

The V gene is TRBV20-1, the J gene TRBJ2-7; 10 positions agree with TRBD1. This CDR3 spans 15 amino acids. The V and J ends lost 0 bases and 6 bases, in that order; junction bases with no gene match: 8. Germline V CDR1 and CDR2: DFQATT, SNEGSKA (reference sequence). The CDR3 reads CSARDGGTGAPEQYF. The CDR3 coding sequence is TGCAGTGCTAGAGATGGTGGGACAGGGGCGCCCGAGCAGTACTTC.

This clonotype was seen a few times. This chain joins TRBV9 and TRBJ1-1; tentatively, D is TRBD1 (5 bases). The CDR3 contains 12 residues. V was clipped by 1 base and J by 5 bases, with 6 bases between them. Germline V gene lookup returns CDR1 SGDLS and CDR2 YYNGEE. The CDR3 DNA reads as TGTGCCAGCAGCGTACAGGGTACTGAAGCTTTCTTT. This encodes CASSVQGTEAFF.

The chain carries TRBV7-9 and TRBJ2-7, with D perhaps TRBD2 (6 bases). The CDR3 contains 14 residues. Trimming removed 5 bases from V and 5 bases from J, with 16 bases in between. Germline CDR1 is SEHNR and CDR2 is FQNEAQ (reference sequence). This CDR3 reads CASSQGGPTHEQYV. The CDR3 bases are TGTGCCAGCAGCCAGGGAGGTCCCACCCACGAGCAGTACGTC.